Shown below are 30 T cell receptor beta chains from a single sample sequenced in a study of shared clonotypes between healthy human individuals. Terminally differentiated effector memory CD45RA+ cells were excluded from the naive CD8 cells, which were CD45RO-negative and positively selected for CCR7. Here immunoSEQ multiplex PCR was the method, and the copy in TCRdb shows in-frame clones only, minus some. This sample has about 2,200,000 clones, with around 93% found just once. The sample consisted of naive CD8+ T cells from PBMCs. The receptors were gathered from a man aged 18 to 30 in good health. Some clones in this sample may be carry-over from other donors' samples.

The gene calls are TRBV2 and TRBJ1-4, with 7 bases lining up with TRBD1. The CDR3 covers 17 residues. The germline V gene encodes CDR1 SNHLY and CDR2 FYNNEI. With V trimmed by 5 bases and J by 4 bases, 13 bases remained unmatched. Written as DNA, the CDR3 is TGTGCCAGCAGTTCCACTCTCCCGGGACAGCTTAATGAAAAACTGTTTTTT. Its protein is CASSSTLPGQLNEKLFF.

Concerning this clone: In the same sample, other DNA sequences code for this CDR3. The chain carries TRBV5-6 and TRBJ2-7, with 8 bases lining up with TRBD1. The V gene end was trimmed by 2 bases and the J gene end by 2 bases; junction bases not matched to a gene: 3. Germline V gives CDR1 SGHDT, CDR2 YYEEEE. The CDR3 extends over 14 amino acids. CDR3 loop: CASSFGTGAYEQYF. The DNA for the CDR3 is TGTGCCAGCAGCTTCGGGACAGGAGCCTACGAGCAGTACTTC.

J is TRBJ1-2 and V is TRBV11-2, with 9 bases matching TRBD1. Looked up from germline, CDR1 is SGHAT and CDR2 is FQNNGV. Trimming took 8 bases from V and 0 from J; bases not matched to a gene: 10. The CDR3 has 16 residues. In DNA, the CDR3 is TGTGCCAGCCGGGACAGGGACTCCTTAGCTAACTATGGCTACACCTTC. It encodes CASRDRDSLANYGYTF.

The chain couples TRBV29-1 to TRBJ2-1, with 14 bases that match TRBD2. Germline-derived CDR1 and CDR2 are SQVTM and ANQGSEA. V was clipped by 8 bases and J by 12 bases; unmatched bases: 12. This CDR3 has 14 amino acids. This CDR3 is CSSDRLAGGRGQFF. DNA for the CDR3: TGCAGCTCCGATCGACTAGCGGGAGGGCGAGGGCAGTTCTTC.

The chain is built from TRBV4-3 and TRBJ2-7; 7 bases match TRBD1. The V gene's germline CDR1 is LGHNA and CDR2 YSLEER. This CDR3 has 16 residues. The V segment lost 0 bases and the J segment 3 bases; nucleotides outside the gene matches: 8. The CDR3 reads CASSQEPGTDYYEQYF. In DNA, the CDR3 is TGCGCCAGCAGCCAAGAGCCCGGGACAGACTACTACGAGCAGTACTTC.

The J gene is TRBJ2-1, the V gene TRBV6-4, with no clear D. This CDR3 is 13 amino acids long. Trimming cost V 5 bases and J 6 bases, with 11 bases left between them. The germline V gene has CDR1 MRHNA and CDR2 SNTAGT. The CDR3 coding sequence is TGTGCCAGCAGTTTTGTCAGAGGCAATGAGCAGTTCTTC. Amino acids: CASSFVRGNEQFF.

The chain has TRBV4-1 and TRBJ1-3; D unclear. V gave up 1 base and J gave up 3 bases, with 13 bases separating them. The CDR3 loop spans 16 amino acids. Germline values: CDR1 MGHRA, CDR2 YSYEKL. The chain's CDR3 is CASSQVLWEVGNTIYF. As DNA, the CDR3 is TGCGCCAGCAGCCAAGTTCTCTGGGAAGTTGGAAACACCATATATTTT.

This clone was found once. The rearrangement links TRBV5-6 to TRBJ2-1; 9 nucleotides match TRBD2. Germline CDR1 SGHDT, CDR2 YYEEEE. The CDR3 length is 14 residues. The trim removed 4 bases at V and 6 bases at J, leaving 5 bases unmatched. CDR3: CASSAGTSTNEQFF. The CDR3 DNA reads as TGTGCCAGCAGCGCTGGGACTAGCACCAATGAGCAGTTCTTC. The full variable domain, its missing parts supplied by reference TRBV5-6 and TRBJ2-1, is DAGVTQSPTHLIKTRGQQVTLRCSPKSGHDTVSWYQQALGQGPQFIFQYYEEEERQRGNFPDRFSGHQFPNYSSELNVNALLLGDSALYLCASSAGTSTNEQFFGPGTRLTVL.

The chain employs TRBV6-1 and TRBJ1-2, with no clear D. CDR1 is MNHNS and CDR2 is SASEGT in the germline V gene. This CDR3 comprises 13 residues. Trimming removed 2 bases at V and 7 bases at J, with 11 bases between. Here the CDR3 reads CASSERLPVGYTF. In DNA, the CDR3 is TGTGCCAGCAGTGAACGTCTACCGGTTGGCTACACCTTC.

The chain carries TRBV7-9 and TRBJ2-7; weak D call: TRBD2 (5 bases). Trimming took 4 bases from V and 7 from J, leaving 11 bases between them. Germline V CDR1 and CDR2: SEHNR, FQNEAQ (reference sequence). This CDR3 has 12 residues. The CDR3 nucleotides read TGTGCCAGCAGCTCTGGACTGTGGGAGCAGTACTTC. Amino acids: CASSSGLWEQYF.

A single count supports this clone. The chain links TRBV7-9 to TRBJ1-3; TRBD1 is a possible D gene (6 bases). V shed 8 bases and J shed 0 bases, with 17 bases lying between them. This CDR3 is built from 16 residues. Germline CDR1 is SEHNR and CDR2 is FQNEAQ (reference sequence). DNA of the CDR3: TGTGCCAGCGGGGACACCAACCGACGCTCTGGAAACACCATATATTTT. Translating gives CASGDTNRRSGNTIYF.

V and J are TRBV25-1 and TRBJ1-4; D remains ambiguous. The CDR3 length is 16 residues. CDR1 and CDR2 from the germline V gene are MGHDK and SYGVNS. The germline V and J ends were trimmed by 4 bases and 0 bases, with 12 bases remaining between them. The CDR3 DNA is TGTGCCAGCAGTGGACTCAAAGCCACAACTAATGAAAAACTGTTTTTT. Its protein product is CASSGLKATTNEKLFF.

The chain carries TRBV7-9 and TRBJ1-1; possible D gene TRBD1, 6 bases. Germline assignment: CDR1 SEHNR and CDR2 FQNEAQ (reference sequence). This CDR3 is built from 15 residues. V was clipped by 1 base and J by 0 bases, with 9 bases between them. CDR3 DNA: TGTGCCAGCAGCTTAGTTAGGGGGATGAACACTGAAGCTTTCTTT. As protein: CASSLVRGMNTEAFF.

V gene TRBV4-1 combines with J gene TRBJ2-4; D gene unclear. This CDR3 is 14 amino acids long. V was cut by 2 bases and J by 1 base, with 6 bases left in between. In germline, CDR1 is MGHRA, CDR2 YSYEKL. Here the CDR3 reads CASSQPRAKNIQYF. The CDR3 bases are TGCGCCAGCAGCCAACCACGGGCCAAAAACATTCAGTACTTC.

The count of this clone is one. The CDR3 protein is CASRTGSFSNQPQHF. Written as DNA, the CDR3 is TGTGCCAGCCGGACAGGGTCTTTTAGCAATCAGCCCCAGCATTTT. The chain couples TRBV19 to TRBJ1-5; 8 positions agree with TRBD1. The J segment lost 0 bases and the V segment lost 9 bases, leaving 7 bases of the junction unmatched. The CDR3 contains 15 residues. Germline CDR1 reads LNHDA; CDR2 reads SQIVND (reference sequence).

This clone was detected only a few times. The gene calls are TRBV30 and TRBJ1-1, with 7 bases lining up with TRBD1. V lost 4 bases to trimming and J lost 6 bases; unmatched junction nucleotides: 11. Germline loops: CDR1 GTSNPN, CDR2 SVGIG (reference sequence). This CDR3 region has 14 residues. In DNA form, the CDR3 reads TGTGCCTGGACGGGAAGGGGGCGTATCCCTGAAGCTTTCTTT. Amino acids: CAWTGRGRIPEAFF.

V is TRBV7-8 and J is TRBJ2-5; D call uncertain. There are 12 residues in the CDR3. Germline V gives CDR1 SGHVS, CDR2 FQNEAQ. V lost 5 bases, J lost 8 bases, and 12 bases lay in between. The CDR3 region is CASSPDLGTQYF. For the CDR3, the DNA is TGTGCCAGCAGCCCCGATCTAGGAACCCAGTACTTC. Using reference TRBV7-8 and TRBJ2-5 for the parts outside the CDR3, the full variable domain is GAGVSQSPRYKVAKRGQDVALRCDPISGHVSLFWYQQALGQGPEFLTYFQNEAQLDKSGLPSDRFFAERPEGSVSTLKIQRTQQEDSAVYLCASSPDLGTQYFGPGTRLLVL.

This chain joins TRBV5-6 and TRBJ2-5; the match to TRBD2 covers 7 bases. V gave up 1 base and J gave up 5 bases; unmatched junction bases: 8. The germline V gene encodes CDR1 SGHDT and CDR2 YYEEEE. CDR3 length: 15 amino acids. CDR3 nucleotides: TGTGCCAGCAGCTTGTGGCTAGCGGAACCTGAGACCCAGTACTTC. It codes for CASSLWLAEPETQYF.

The chain couples TRBV6-6 to TRBJ1-3, with TRBD1 matching over 11 bases. Germline assignment: CDR1 MNHNY and CDR2 SVGAGI (reference sequence). The CDR3 is made up of 16 amino acids. J gave up 3 bases and V 2 bases, and 3 bases lay outside the gene matches. The CDR3 is CASSYTDRGLGNTIYF. The CDR3 DNA reads TGTGCCAGCAGTTACACGGACAGGGGGCTTGGAAACACCATATATTTT.

The chain links TRBV7-2 to TRBJ2-7; 7 nucleotides line up with TRBD2. The CDR3 length is 14 residues. Germline V CDR1 and CDR2: SGHTA, FQGNSA. Trimming at V came to 2 bases and at J to 5 bases, leaving 6 bases not matched to a gene. CDR3 DNA: TGTGCCAGCAGCTTATCGGCGGGAGATGACGAGCAGTACTTC. Its protein product is CASSLSAGDDEQYF.

Regarding this clone: Other DNA sequences within the sample encode an identical CDR3. The chain employs TRBV9 and TRBJ2-3, with 8 bases that match TRBD2. The CDR3 is made up of 15 amino acids. The germline V gene has CDR1 SGDLS and CDR2 YYNGEE. V lost 2 bases and J lost 2; bases outside the gene matches: 4. CDR3 residues: CASSVAGGPTDTQYF. CDR3 bases: TGTGCCAGCAGCGTGGCGGGAGGACCCACAGATACGCAGTATTTT.

This chain links TRBV7-8 with TRBJ1-5; a possible D gene is TRBD1 (6 bases). Trimming removed 5 bases from V and 3 bases from J, with 14 bases in between. The CDR3 runs 15 residues. CDR1 is SGHVS, CDR2 FQNEAQ, per germline. The CDR3: CASSGGLGANQPQHF. The CDR3 DNA reads as TGTGCCAGCAGCGGGGGGCTGGGGGCCAATCAGCCCCAGCATTTT.

A word on this clone: Different DNA sequences within this sample yield the same CDR3. This chain links TRBV5-6 with TRBJ2-1; D remains unclear. Germline V gives CDR1 SGHDT, CDR2 YYEEEE. Trimming pared 0 bases from V and 6 bases from J, leaving 1 base between. The CDR3 totals 11 residues. The CDR3 spells CASSLGNEQFF. The CDR3 coding sequence is TGTGCCAGCAGCTTGGGCAATGAGCAGTTCTTC.

This chain joins TRBV7-6 and TRBJ2-1; D remains unclear. The germline V and J ends were trimmed by 6 bases and 3 bases, with 9 bases remaining between them. The CDR3 spans 13 residues. CDR1 and CDR2 from the germline V gene are SGHVS and FNYEAQ. The CDR3: CASSQSNYNEQFF. CDR3 bases: TGTGCCAGCAGTCAATCGAACTACAATGAGCAGTTCTTC.

The V and J genes are TRBV28 and TRBJ2-7; D not certain. Germline lookup yields CDR1 MDHEN and CDR2 SYDVKM. Trimming pared 7 bases from V and 7 bases from J, leaving 11 bases between. This CDR3 has 11 residues. CDR3 coding DNA: TGTGCCAGCACCGATATGGGGGAGCAGTACTTC. Protein: CASTDMGEQYF.

V and J are TRBV4-1 and TRBJ2-7, with 7 bases lining up with TRBD2. From germline, CDR1 is MGHRA and CDR2 YSYEKL. The CDR3 has 15 residues. Germline trimming cut 2 bases from V and 3 bases from J; bases unmatched to any gene: 7. The CDR3 here is CASSQRSGGNYEQYF. CDR3 nucleotide sequence: TGCGCCAGCAGCCAAAGATCGGGAGGCAACTACGAGCAGTACTTC.

This chain joins TRBV5-6 and TRBJ1-2; D is unclear. The CDR3 length is 14 residues. V lost 0 bases, J lost 5 bases, and 11 bases lay in between. Per germline, CDR1 SGHDT and CDR2 YYEEEE. CDR3 amino acids: CASSLGASPYGYTF. CDR3 bases: TGTGCCAGCAGCTTGGGGGCCAGCCCGTATGGCTACACCTTC.

This clone was seen only once. The chain is built from TRBV7-2 and TRBJ2-7; 8 bases fit TRBD2. The CDR3 contains 13 residues. V was pared by 11 bases and J by 3 bases, with 9 bases of the junction left unmatched. Germline CDR1 reads SGHTA; CDR2 reads FQGNSA. The CDR3 DNA is TGTGCCGTCAGGGCTAGCGGGTTCTACGAGCAGTACTTC. Amino acids: CAVRASGFYEQYF.

V is TRBV9 and J is TRBJ2-3, with 8 bases that match TRBD2. Germline V gene lookup returns CDR1 SGDLS and CDR2 YYNGEE. V lost 4 bases to trimming and J lost 4 bases; unmatched junction nucleotides: 17. The CDR3 has 18 residues. CDR3 loop: CASSPRPLGAGGPDTQYF. The CDR3 DNA sequence: TGTGCCAGCAGCCCACGCCCACTCGGTGCGGGAGGCCCAGATACGCAGTATTTT.

This clone has just a few counts. V gene TRBV25-1 combines with J gene TRBJ1-1, with a possible D match to TRBD1 (5 bases). CDR3 size: 13 residues. The ends were cut back, 4 bases at V and 6 bases at J, with 12 bases in the middle. Germline loops: CDR1 MGHDK, CDR2 SYGVNS. The CDR3 is CASSVGRGAEAFF. DNA for the CDR3: TGTGCCAGCAGTGTGGGGAGGGGCGCTGAAGCTTTCTTT.